The source of this T cell receptor (beta chain) is a study of cytomegalovirus exposure and HLA in healthy donors. Trimming pared 5 bases from V and 3 bases from J, leaving 10 bases between. The germline V gene has CDR1 SGHTA and CDR2 FQGNSA. This CDR3 is 13 amino acids long. PCR was performed using 60 Vbeta and 13 Jbeta primers. Profiling relied on immunoSEQ multiplex PCR, and the TCRdb table lists in-frame clones only, not all of them. The sample holds over 100,000 clones; roughly 79% are singletons and the top ten take 2.2%. Regarding this clone: Within the sample, other DNA sequences also encode this same CDR3.

The source is a woman in her 30s in good health and CMV-seronegative. What was sequenced was PBMCs. The chain links TRBV7-2 to TRBJ1-2; D gene uncertain. CDR3 in DNA: TGTGCCAGCAGCCCGCGCCAGGACTATGGCTACACCTTC. Amino acids: CASSPRQDYGYTF.